The 27 T cell receptor beta chains listed next were all sequenced from one sample in a study of T cell changes during pregnancy in multiple sclerosis. Generated by immunoSEQ multiplex PCR, the TCRdb table keeps only in-frame clones and is missing some. The sample has about 36,000 clones, 88% seen once. The sample consisted of CD4+ T cells from peripheral blood mononuclear cells, taken in the first trimester of pregnancy. Receptor source: a female donor with multiple sclerosis, enrolled in a pregnancy study.

This chain uses TRBV4-2 with TRBJ2-1; TRBD2 aligns across 12 bases. The germline V gene has CDR1 LGHNA and CDR2 YNFKEQ. V shed 1 base and J 7 bases; nucleotides not matched to a gene: 5. This CDR3 is built from 16 residues. DNA of the CDR3: TGTGCCAGCAGCCAAGTGACTAGCGGGAGAACGAATGAGCAGTTCTTC. This codes for CASSQVTSGRTNEQFF.

The rearrangement links TRBV28 to TRBJ2-1; 9 positions match TRBD1. V shed 6 bases and J 4 bases; nucleotides not matched to a gene: 4. The CDR3 totals 14 residues. Per the germline V gene, CDR1 is MDHEN and CDR2 is SYDVKM. The CDR3 DNA reads as TGTGCCAGCAGAAAGGACAGGGGTTACAATGAGCAGTTCTTC. This translates into CASRKDRGYNEQFF.

This clone has just one count. The J gene is TRBJ2-5, the V gene TRBV5-1; the match to TRBD1 covers 9 bases. V shed 4 bases and J 4 bases; nucleotides not matched to a gene: 11. The V gene's germline CDR1 is SGHRS and CDR2 YFSETQ. The CDR3 sequence is 16 residues long. CDR3 coding DNA: TGCGCCAGCAGCCCCCGGCCGGGACAGGGAACAGAGACCCAGTACTTC. It yields the protein CASSPRPGQGTETQYF.

CDR3 DNA: TGTGCCAGCAGCTTTAGCGGGAGTCTCAACGAGCAGTACTTC. This gives the protein CASSFSGSLNEQYF. The chain recombines TRBV7-6 with TRBJ2-7; TRBD2 aligns across 9 bases. The V segment lost 3 bases and the J segment 5 bases; nucleotides outside the gene matches: 5. The CDR3 runs to 14 residues. The germline CDR1 and CDR2 sequences are SGHVS and FNYEAQ.

The chain uses TRBV19 and TRBJ2-3; 7 nucleotides match TRBD2. The CDR3 has 15 amino acids. Trimming at V came to 4 bases and at J to 2 bases, leaving 6 bases not matched to a gene. From germline, CDR1 is LNHDA and CDR2 SQIVND (reference sequence). The DNA of the CDR3 is TGTGCCAGTAGTAGGCTCGGGGGGAACACAGATACGCAGTATTTT. This codes for CASSRLGGNTDTQYF.

The chain has TRBV27 and TRBJ2-1, with TRBD2 matching 11 bases. The CDR3 extends over 16 amino acids. V gave up 6 bases and J gave up 6 bases; unmatched junction bases: 10. Germline CDR1 and CDR2: MNHEY and SMNVEV (reference sequence). The CDR3, as DNA: TGTGCCAGCAGCACACATAGCGGGAGGGCCATCAATGAGCAGTTCTTC. Protein product: CASSTHSGRAINEQFF.

The chain joins TRBV5-5 to TRBJ2-5; 7 bases agree with TRBD2. Germline loops: CDR1 SGHKS, CDR2 YYEKEE (reference sequence). Losses at the gene ends were 2 bases for V and 0 bases for J; bases not matched to a gene: 1. The CDR3 runs 14 residues. The CDR3 DNA is TGTGCCAGCAGCTTTCTAGCGGACCAAGAGACCCAGTACTTC. Translation gives CASSFLADQETQYF. The whole variable domain, filled in from reference TRBV5-5 and TRBJ2-5, reads DAGVTQSPTHLIKTRGQQVTLRCSPISGHKSVSWYQQVLGQGPQFIFQYYEKEERGRGNFPDRFSARQFPNYSSELNVNALLLGDSALYLCASSFLADQETQYFGPGTRLLVL.

The chain recombines TRBV29-1 with TRBJ2-1; 9 positions agree with TRBD2. Germline V gene lookup returns CDR1 SQVTM and CDR2 ANQGSEA. The V gene end was trimmed by 6 bases and the J gene end by 1 base; junction bases not matched to a gene: 4. The CDR3 covers 14 residues. In DNA, the CDR3 is TGCAGCGTGCCGCTAGCGGGATCCTACAATGAGCAGTTCTTC. It codes for CSVPLAGSYNEQFF.

The J gene is TRBJ1-2, the V gene TRBV6-1, with TRBD1 matching 9 bases. The CDR3 length is 14 residues. Germline trimming cut 3 bases from V and 6 bases from J; bases unmatched to any gene: 5. Germline lookup yields CDR1 MNHNS and CDR2 SASEGT. The CDR3 region is CASSEKWTGDGYTF. Written as DNA, the CDR3 is TGTGCCAGCAGTGAGAAATGGACAGGGGATGGCTACACCTTC.

V usage is TRBV29-1 and J usage is TRBJ1-2; no definite D call. The CDR3 extends over 12 amino acids. The V gene lost 4 bases and the J gene lost 7 bases, with 13 bases spanning the gap. In germline, CDR1 is SQVTM, CDR2 ANQGSEA. CDR3 nucleotides: TGCAGCGTTGGGTGGCAGGAAGGTGGCTACACCTTC. Translated, it gives CSVGWQEGGYTF.

This chain links TRBV7-9 with TRBJ1-4; 10 positions agree with TRBD1. Trimming cost V 4 bases and J 6 bases; bases outside gene matches: 5. CDR1 is SEHNR, CDR2 FQNEAQ, per germline (reference sequence). The CDR3 extends over 15 amino acids. The CDR3: CASSSAGTGDEKLFF. DNA for the CDR3: TGTGCCAGCAGCTCGGCCGGGACAGGGGATGAAAAACTGTTTTTT.

The genes are TRBV28 and TRBJ2-1, with 10 bases aligning to TRBD1. V lost 3 bases, J lost 3 bases, and 5 bases stayed unmatched. The CDR3 consists of 16 residues. Germline CDR1 MDHEN, CDR2 SYDVKM. CDR3 residues: CASSFLGQGFYNEQFF. The CDR3, as DNA: TGTGCCAGCAGTTTTTTGGGACAGGGGTTCTACAATGAGCAGTTCTTC. Supplemented by reference TRBV28 and TRBJ2-1, the full variable domain reads DVKVTQSSRYLVKRTGEKVFLECVQDMDHENMFWYRQDPGLGLRLIYFSYDVKMKEKGDIPEGYSVSREKKERFSLILESASTNQTSMYLCASSFLGQGFYNEQFFGPGTRLTVL.

This clone was recorded a few times. The CDR3 sequence: CASRVGGTYEQYF. The CDR3, as DNA: TGTGCCAGCAGGGTGGGGGGGACCTACGAGCAGTACTTC. The V gene is TRBV6-1, the J gene TRBJ2-7; TRBD2 agrees at 7 bases. The CDR3 loop spans 13 amino acids. Trimming removed 6 bases from V and 2 bases from J; junction bases left unmatched: 4. The germline gives CDR1 MNHNS, CDR2 SASEGT.

The chain joins TRBV4-1 to TRBJ2-6, with D possibly being TRBD1 (5 bases). Trimming shortened V by 4 bases and J by 0 bases, and 16 bases separated the two germline ends. The CDR3 is 18 amino acids. Looked up from germline, CDR1 is MGHRA and CDR2 is YSYEKL. This CDR3 is CASSRDSFSFSGANVLTF. In DNA form, the CDR3 reads TGCGCCAGCAGCCGAGACAGTTTCTCTTTCTCTGGGGCCAACGTCCTGACTTTC.

CDR3 protein: CASSRMGATYNEQFF. DNA of the CDR3: TGTGCCAGCAGTCGAATGGGGGCTACCTACAATGAGCAGTTCTTC. The V and J genes are TRBV28 and TRBJ2-1; D may be TRBD1 (6 bases). V was trimmed by 5 bases and J by 2 bases, leaving 13 bases between them. The CDR3 has 15 residues. CDR1 and CDR2 from the germline V gene are MDHEN and SYDVKM. Looking up the rest from reference TRBV28 and TRBJ2-1 gives the full variable domain: DVKVTQSSRYLVKRTGEKVFLECVQDMDHENMFWYRQDPGLGLRLIYFSYDVKMKEKGDIPEGYSVSREKKERFSLILESASTNQTSMYLCASSRMGATYNEQFFGPGTRLTVL.

V usage is TRBV18 and J usage is TRBJ2-7; tentative D call: TRBD2 (6 bases). Germline-derived CDR1 and CDR2 are KGHSH and LQKENI. This CDR3 has 15 residues. Trimming took off 0 bases at V and 7 bases at J, with 16 bases between the two ends. CDR3: CASSPPVAGKQEQYF. The CDR3 bases are TGTGCCAGCTCACCACCTGTGGCGGGAAAACAAGAGCAGTACTTC.

V usage is TRBV9 and J usage is TRBJ2-1, with D perhaps TRBD2 (6 bases). The germline V gene encodes CDR1 SGDLS and CDR2 YYNGEE. V was pared by 2 bases and J by 5 bases, with 17 bases between. The CDR3 has 16 residues. CDR3 nucleotides: TGTGCCAGCAGCGTGGAGACCGGGGCGGGAAACAATGAGCAGTTCTTC. Protein product: CASSVETGAGNNEQFF.

V is TRBV2 and J is TRBJ1-3; the D gene is possibly TRBD1 (6 bases). Between the trimmed V and J ends, which lost 5 bases and 7 bases, there was a span of 12 bases. Germline assignment: CDR1 SNHLY and CDR2 FYNNEI. The CDR3 sequence is 13 residues long. This chain's CDR3 is CASSSDSMNTIYF. The CDR3 bases are TGTGCCAGCAGTTCGGACAGTATGAACACCATATATTTT.

The chain is built from TRBV5-1 and TRBJ1-4; TRBD1 matches at 8 bases. CDR1 and CDR2 (germline): SGHRS, YFSETQ. The CDR3 sequence is 15 residues long. Trimming cost V 4 bases and J 1 base; bases outside gene matches: 3. CDR3 sequence reads: CASSPTGVTNEKLFF. CDR3 nucleotides: TGCGCCAGCAGCCCGACAGGGGTAACTAATGAAAAACTGTTTTTT. Full variable domain (remainder filled in from reference TRBV5-1 and TRBJ1-4): KAGVTQTPRYLIKTRGQQVTLSCSPISGHRSVSWYQQTPGQGLQFLFEYFSETQRNKGNFPGRFSGRQFSNSRSEMNVSTLELGDSALYLCASSPTGVTNEKLFFGSGTQLSVL.

V usage is TRBV2 and J usage is TRBJ2-1; 9 bases are shared with TRBD2. The CDR3 contains 13 residues. V gave up 6 bases and J gave up 8 bases; unmatched junction bases: 5. Germline V gene lookup returns CDR1 SNHLY and CDR2 FYNNEI. The CDR3 DNA sequence: TGTGCCAGCAGAAGAATAGCGGGAGATGAGCAGTTCTTC. Translating gives CASRRIAGDEQFF.

CDR3 residues: CASSYLAGAPEETQYF. CDR3 sequence (DNA): TGTGCCAGCTCTTACTTGGCGGGGGCCCCGGAAGAGACCCAGTACTTC. J is TRBJ2-5 and V is TRBV18; possibly TRBD2 for D (7 bases). Germline V gene sequence: CDR1 KGHSH, CDR2 LQKENI. The CDR3 covers 16 residues. Trimming stripped 6 bases from V and 3 bases from J, with 20 bases between.

The rearrangement uses TRBV6-1 and TRBJ1-2; no reliable D call. The CDR3 runs to 14 residues. From germline, CDR1 is MNHNS and CDR2 SASEGT. With 7 bases removed from V and 8 bases from J, the gap between germline ends came to 20 bases. The CDR3 bases are TGTGCCAGCATAGAAAGCCTAAACCGGGAGGGCTACACCTTC. Translation gives CASIESLNREGYTF.

The V call is TRBV9, the J call TRBJ2-5; weak D call: TRBD1 (6 bases). The CDR3 sequence is 14 residues long. V was clipped by 1 base and J by 0 bases, with 7 bases between them. The V gene's germline CDR1 is SGDLS and CDR2 YYNGEE. The CDR3 loop is CASSVRQDQETQYF. The CDR3 nucleotides are TGTGCCAGCAGCGTACGACAGGACCAAGAGACCCAGTACTTC.

This sequence joins TRBV6-5 and TRBJ1-1; no clear D gene. Trimming shortened V by 0 bases and J by 1 base, and 9 bases separated the two germline ends. The CDR3 is 15 amino acids. The V gene's germline CDR1 is MNHEY and CDR2 SVGAGI. As DNA, the CDR3 is TGTGCCAGCAGTTACTCGGGCGCCAGGAACACTGAAGCTTTCTTT. This sequence encodes CASSYSGARNTEAFF.

For the CDR3, the DNA is TGCGCCAGCAGCTTGGTTACAGGGGAAGGAACTAATGAAAAACTGTTTTTT. It encodes CASSLVTGEGTNEKLFF. The chain links TRBV5-1 to TRBJ1-4; TRBD1 matches at 7 bases. In germline, CDR1 is SGHRS, CDR2 YFSETQ. V dropped 0 bases and J dropped 1; count of bases not matched to a gene: 6. The CDR3 loop spans 17 amino acids.

This rearrangement joins TRBV7-2 to TRBJ1-2, with TRBD1 matching over 8 bases. This CDR3 has 15 amino acids. Looked up from germline, CDR1 is SGHTA and CDR2 is FQGNSA. Trimming took 1 base from V and 4 from J; bases not matched to a gene: 5. In DNA, the CDR3 is TGTGCCAGCAGCTTAGAACAGGGGGTATTCTATGGCTACACCTTC. This translates into CASSLEQGVFYGYTF. The variable domain in full, with the rest retrieved from reference TRBV7-2 and TRBJ1-2, is GAGVSQSPSNKVTEKGKDVELRCDPISGHTALYWYRQSLGQGLEFLIYFQGNSAPDKSGLPSDRFSAERTGGSVSTLTIQRTQQEDSAVYLCASSLEQGVFYGYTFGSGTRLTVV.

V usage is TRBV29-1 and J usage is TRBJ2-1, with a tentative D call TRBD2 (6 bases). The CDR3 has 14 residues. V was clipped by 2 bases and J by 3 bases, with 11 bases between them. Germline assignment: CDR1 SQVTM and CDR2 ANQGSEA. The CDR3 DNA reads TGCAGCGTTGAACTGGAGGGAGGCTACAATGAGCAGTTCTTC. The encoded protein is CSVELEGGYNEQFF.